A single sample is the source of the 28 T cell receptor beta chains below, sequenced in a study of human T cells and chemical hapten exposure. TCRdb reprocessed the RACE reads with MiXCR, giving one entry per CDR3 protein. The repertoire holds about 380,000 distinct CDR3 sequences, 4.5% to 6% seen once, with just over 2.5% in the top ten. Time point of the sample: pre-sensitization, week 0. Treatment meaning: therapeutic diphenylcyclopropenone sensitization with weekly scalp DPC. Sequencing was performed on whole blood, taken in connection with sensitization to the hapten diphenylcyclopropenone (DPC). The receptors here all came from a woman aged 45-60 years with alopecia areata. Some clones in this sample may be carry-over from other donors' samples.

This clonotype was detected many times. The rearrangement uses TRBV6-5 and TRBJ1-5; tentatively, D is TRBD1 (6 bases). V lost 5 bases and J lost 0, with 11 bases in between. The germline gives CDR1 MNHEY, CDR2 SVGAGI. This CDR3 is built from 15 residues. This chain's CDR3 is CASSPLDSSNQPQHF. The CDR3 DNA is TGTGCCAGCAGTCCCCTGGACAGTAGCAATCAGCCCCAGCATTTT.

This clonotype was recorded at least ten times. The CDR3 region has the DNA TGTGCCAGCAGCGTAGCACTCGCATCCCCGAACTGGGCAGATACGCAGTATTTT. Translation: CASSVALASPNWADTQYF. The chain carries TRBV9 and TRBJ2-3; unclear D gene. The germline CDR1 and CDR2 sequences are SGDLS and YYNGEE. CDR3 length equals 18 residues. Trimming pared 0 bases from V and 4 bases from J, leaving 21 bases between.

Comments on this clonotype: Since a much larger clone is just one base distant, this may be a read error. The V and J genes are TRBV6-2 or TRBV6-3 and TRBJ1-5; D is perhaps TRBD1 (5 bases). Per the germline V gene, CDR1 is MNHEY and CDR2 is SVGEGT. This CDR3 has 13 amino acids. CDR3 sequence: CPSREDSNQPQHF. CDR3 coding DNA: TGTCCCAGCAGGGAAGATAGCAATCAGCCCCAGCATTTT.

In this sample, this clonotype turned up many times. This chain links TRBV12-3 or TRBV12-4 with TRBJ2-2; no clear D gene. The V end was cut by 6 bases, the J end by 4 bases, with 9 bases between. CDR3 length equals 13 residues. The CDR3 is CASRKMGTGELFF. The CDR3 region has the DNA TGTGCCAGCAGGAAAATGGGCACCGGGGAGCTGTTTTTT.

The chain links TRBV7-9 to TRBJ2-1, with D perhaps matching TRBD2 (5 bases). With 6 bases removed from V and 8 bases from J, the gap between germline ends came to 17 bases. The CDR3 is 14 residues long. Germline values: CDR1 SEHNR, CDR2 FQNEAQ (reference sequence). The CDR3 sequence is CASSFRGMGDEQFF. The CDR3 nucleotides are TGTGCCAGCAGTTTCCGGGGAATGGGCGATGAGCAGTTCTTC.

This clonotype was observed many times. The chain carries TRBV6-2 or TRBV6-3 and TRBJ2-1; D gene uncertain. Germline V gene data show CDR1 as MNHEY and CDR2 as SVGEGT. The CDR3 sequence is 15 residues long. V dropped 6 bases and J dropped 2 bases, with 14 bases sitting between them. CDR3 protein: CASSPLSVPYNEQFF. The CDR3 DNA reads as TGTGCCAGCAGCCCGCTAAGCGTCCCCTACAATGAGCAGTTCTTC.

This clonotype appeared a few times. V is TRBV12-3 or TRBV12-4 and J is TRBJ1-5; D possibly corresponds to TRBD1 (5 bases). V was shortened by 2 bases and J by 4 bases, with 9 bases between the two germline ends. The CDR3 spans 14 residues. CDR3 protein: CASSLWQGNQPQHF. As DNA, the CDR3 is TGTGCCAGCAGTTTATGGCAGGGTAATCAGCCCCAGCATTTT.

This clonotype has at least ten counts. The chain combines TRBV10-3 with TRBJ2-1, with 8 bases fitting TRBD2. The V gene's germline CDR1 is ENHRY and CDR2 SYGVKD. The junction had 4 bases not matched to a gene; V was cut back by 2 bases and J by 4 bases. The CDR3 consists of 15 residues. The CDR3 region is CAISEGGLAYNEQFF. The DNA of the CDR3 is TGTGCCATCAGTGAGGGAGGACTAGCTTACAATGAGCAGTTCTTC.

The gene calls are TRBV10-2 and TRBJ1-6; no firm D call. Germline V lookup: CDR1 WSHSY, CDR2 SAAADI. V lost 0 bases and J lost 9, with 6 bases in between. The CDR3 sequence is 13 residues long. The CDR3 region has the DNA TGCGCCAGCAGTGAGTCGAACGGTTCACCCCTCCACTTT. This gives the protein CASSESNGSPLHF.

There are a few counts of this clonotype. This chain links TRBV2 with TRBJ2-1; either TRBD1 or TRBD2 may supply D (6 bases each). Trimming removed 3 bases at V and 0 bases at J, with 12 bases between. The CDR3 extends over 16 amino acids. Germline-derived CDR1 and CDR2 are SNHLY and FYNNEI. For the CDR3, the DNA is TGTGCCAGCAGTGAGGGGGGCCTGAGCTCCTACAATGAGCAGTTCTTC. As protein: CASSEGGLSSYNEQFF. The entire variable domain, with the rest obtained from reference TRBV2 and TRBJ2-1, is as follows: EPEVTQTPSHQVTQMGQEVILRCVPISNHLYFYWYRQILGQKVEFLVSFYNNEISEKSEIFDDQFSVERPDGSNFTLKIRSTKLEDSAMYFCASSEGGLSSYNEQFFGPGTRLTVL.

The chain joins TRBV7-2 to TRBJ2-1, with 9 positions matching TRBD2. The CDR3 sequence is 16 residues long. The V segment lost 2 bases and the J segment 4 bases; nucleotides outside the gene matches: 6. Germline assignment: CDR1 SGHTA and CDR2 FQGNSA. The CDR3 here is CASSLRASGTYNEQFF. The CDR3 coding sequence is TGTGCCAGCAGCTTACGAGCTAGCGGGACTTACAATGAGCAGTTCTTC.

This clonotype was counted ten times or more. V is TRBV7-2 and J is TRBJ1-1; D unclear. CDR1 SGHTA and CDR2 FQGNSA come from the germline V gene. The V and J ends lost 2 bases and 1 base respectively, with 8 bases between them. The CDR3 covers 14 residues. CDR3 DNA sequence: TGTGCCAGCAGCTTATACCCAAGGAACACTGAAGCTTTCTTT. Translating it yields CASSLYPRNTEAFF.

There are a few counts of this clonotype. This chain joins TRBV6-5 and TRBJ2-3; D might be TRBD1 (6 bases). Germline CDR1 is MNHEY and CDR2 is SVGAGI. V was cut by 6 bases and J by 2 bases, with 18 bases left in between. The CDR3 contains 16 residues. Here the CDR3 reads CASSQTGHRTTDTQYF. As DNA, the CDR3 is TGTGCCAGCAGCCAGACGGGACATAGGACCACAGATACGCAGTATTTT.

This clonotype was observed many times. The V call is TRBV10-3, the J call TRBJ1-3; maybe TRBD1 (5 bases). V was clipped by 0 bases and J by 7 bases, with 13 bases between them. Germline V gene lookup returns CDR1 ENHRY and CDR2 SYGVKD. The CDR3 is 15 residues long. The CDR3 sequence: CAISESKGSPNTIYF. Here the CDR3 DNA reads TGTGCCATCAGTGAGTCAAAGGGGTCCCCGAACACCATATATTTT.

This clonotype was counted only a few times. The chain employs TRBV5-1 and TRBJ2-3; D is possibly TRBD2 (5 bases). The CDR3 runs to 15 residues. Trimming removed 0 bases from V and 4 bases from J, with 12 bases in between. The germline V gene encodes CDR1 SGHRS and CDR2 YFSETQ. CDR3 nucleotide sequence: TGCGCCAGCAGCTTGGAGGGTAAGAGGGCAGATACGCAGTATTTT. Encoded protein: CASSLEGKRADTQYF.

In its sample, this clonotype was seen many times. The chain carries TRBV29-1 and TRBJ2-1, with 7 bases fitting TRBD1. The CDR3 runs to 12 residues. With V trimmed by 3 bases and J by 6 bases, 2 bases remained unmatched. Germline V CDR1 and CDR2: SQVTM, ANQGSEA. CDR3 bases: TGCAGCGTTGAGAGGGACAGCAATGAGCAGTTCTTC. It codes for CSVERDSNEQFF.

The gene calls are TRBV14 and TRBJ2-2, with no clear D. The CDR3 contains 15 residues. From germline, CDR1 is SGHDN and CDR2 FVKESK. Trimming shortened V by 4 bases and J by 1 base, and 10 bases separated the two germline ends. CDR3 amino acids: CASSLSTGNTGELFF. Here the CDR3 DNA reads TGTGCCAGCAGCCTATCGACTGGGAACACCGGGGAGCTGTTTTTT.

This clonotype was seen repeatedly, ten times or more. The CDR3 here is CASSSLGSTDTQYF. The CDR3 coding sequence is TGTGCCAGCAGCTCCCTCGGGAGCACAGATACGCAGTATTTT. The rearrangement joins TRBV7-2 to TRBJ2-3; D is undetermined. V was pared by 4 bases and J by 0 bases, with 8 bases between. The CDR3 is made up of 14 amino acids. Germline CDR1 and CDR2: SGHTA and FQGNSA.

This clonotype has ten or more counts. The rearrangement links TRBV20-1 to TRBJ2-3; 8 bases line up with TRBD2. The CDR3 has 15 residues. CDR1 is DFQATT, CDR2 SNEGSKA, per germline (reference sequence). V lost 6 bases, J lost 0 bases, and 8 bases stayed unmatched. This CDR3 is CSAEPTSASTDTQYF. The CDR3, as DNA: TGCAGTGCCGAACCGACTAGCGCCAGCACAGATACGCAGTATTTT.

The V gene is TRBV29-1, the J gene TRBJ2-1; D possibly corresponds to TRBD1 (6 bases). The CDR3 is 14 amino acids. The ends were cut back, 0 bases at V and 5 bases at J, with 11 bases in the middle. Germline V gene lookup returns CDR1 SQVTM and CDR2 ANQGSEA. In nucleotides, the CDR3 is TGCAGCGTTGAAGATTGGCAGGGGAACAATGAGCAGTTCTTC. This sequence encodes CSVEDWQGNNEQFF.

This clonotype turned up a few times. The rearrangement joins TRBV7-3 to TRBJ2-2; the D gene is possibly TRBD1 (6 bases). The CDR3 spans 14 residues. The V end was cut by 4 bases, the J end by 6 bases, with 12 bases between. Per germline, CDR1 SGHTA and CDR2 FQGTGA. The CDR3, as DNA: TGTGCCAGCAGCTCACAACAGGGTCCCGGGGAGCTGTTTTTT. This sequence encodes CASSSQQGPGELFF. Full variable domain (rest looked up from reference TRBV7-3 and TRBJ2-2): GAGVSQTPSNKVTEKGKYVELRCDPISGHTALYWYRQSLGQGPEFLIYFQGTGAADDSGLPNDRFFAVRPEGSVSTLKIQRTERGDSAVYLCASSSQQGPGELFFGEGSRLTVL.

Many counts were recorded for this clonotype. This chain connects TRBV7-2 to TRBJ1-4; no definite D call. The V end lost 2 bases, the J end lost 3 bases, and 10 bases lay between the germline ends. The CDR3 runs to 15 residues. The germline V gene has CDR1 SGHTA and CDR2 FQGNSA. The CDR3 region has the DNA TGTGCCAGCAGCTTAAGGCAGGCGGCTAATGAAAAACTGTTTTTT. Translating gives CASSLRQAANEKLFF.

This clonotype was seen a handful of times. V gene TRBV7-8 combines with J gene TRBJ2-7; perhaps TRBD2 as D (6 bases). This CDR3 comprises 14 residues. The V end was cut by 5 bases, the J end by 5 bases, with 16 bases between. Germline loops: CDR1 SGHVS, CDR2 FQNEAQ. As DNA, the CDR3 is TGTGCCAGCAGCCCAGGGAGGACCAAGGACGAGCAGTACTTC. This translates into CASSPGRTKDEQYF.

The V and J genes are TRBV27 and TRBJ2-3; 7 nucleotides agree with TRBD1. V was pared by 4 bases and J by 2 bases, with 9 bases of the junction left unmatched. The germline V gene encodes CDR1 MNHEY and CDR2 SMNVEV (reference sequence). The CDR3 has 16 residues. The CDR3 DNA follows: TGTGCCAGCAGTTCGGTGGGACAGCTTTTCACAGATACGCAGTATTTT. As protein: CASSSVGQLFTDTQYF.

This clonotype came up a few times. The chain joins TRBV7-2 to TRBJ1-1, with D perhaps matching TRBD1 (6 bases). Germline values: CDR1 SGHTA, CDR2 FQGNSA. CDR3 length: 15 residues. The V and J ends lost 2 bases and 4 bases respectively, with 14 bases between them. CDR3 nucleotide sequence: TGTGCCAGCAGCTTATATTTTAGGGGGGGCACTGAAGCTTTCTTT. Protein product: CASSLYFRGGTEAFF.

The chain combines TRBV12-3 or TRBV12-4 with TRBJ1-4, with a weak D call TRBD1 (6 bases). This CDR3 has 16 residues. V was cut by 5 bases and J by 3 bases, with 16 bases left in between. The CDR3 DNA follows: TGTGCCAGCAGTAAGACATCAGGGGCTTCTAATGAAAAACTGTTTTTT. Translated: CASSKTSGASNEKLFF.

The chain is built from TRBV7-8 and TRBJ1-6, with D perhaps matching TRBD1 (6 bases). V shed 0 bases and J shed 7 bases, with 13 bases lying between them. Germline loops: CDR1 SGHVS, CDR2 FQNEAQ. The CDR3 is 16 amino acids. CDR3 in amino acids: CASSLAGQSGNSPLHF. The DNA for the CDR3 is TGTGCCAGCAGCTTAGCCGGACAGTCTGGGAATTCACCCCTCCACTTT.

This clonotype has at least ten counts. This chain connects TRBV10-3 to TRBJ2-5, with 12 bases that match TRBD2. Germline CDR1 reads ENHRY; CDR2 reads SYGVKD. The CDR3 loop spans 16 amino acids. Trimming took 4 bases from V and 1 from J; bases not matched to a gene: 4. CDR3: CAISGELAGGQETQYF. CDR3 bases: TGTGCCATCAGTGGGGAACTAGCGGGGGGCCAAGAGACCCAGTACTTC.